This TCR beta chain is drawn from a study of blood T cell repertoires in COVID-19. Study background: Collection of acute and convalescent COVID-19 samples took place in the United States, Italy and Spain. The cDNA or gDNA used as material had been derived from T cells, B-cell-depleted T cells, or PBMCs.

CDR3 length: 14 residues. V lost 1 base and J lost 4, with 10 bases in between. The germline CDR1 and CDR2 sequences are LNHNV and YYDKDF (reference sequence). The repertoire was sequenced with immunoSEQ multiplex PCR; TCRdb's copy has only in-frame clones and lacks some. The sample consists of 60,000 to 75,000 clones, roughly 84% of them appearing once. This TCR came from a woman between 50 and 59 years old with acute or convalescent COVID-19. The V call is TRBV15, the J call TRBJ2-5, with a weak D call TRBD1 (5 bases). Sequenced: peripheral blood. DNA of the CDR3: TGTGCCACCAGCAGAGGGGGCTTGGGAGAGACCCAGTACTTC. Translated: CATSRGGLGETQYF.